These 25 T cell receptor beta chains were sequenced from one sample in a study of T cells in Graves' hyperthyroidism and ophthalmopathy. Researchers amplified the TCR beta CDR3 regions from RNA transcripts. The HTBI primer set was used in a first-round RT-PCR of the TCR CDR3. TCRdb passed the multiplex PCR reads through MiXCR, listing each CDR3 protein once. The sample lists 350,000 or so distinct CDR3 sequences, roughly a fifth seen once, with under 55% in the top ten. Sequenced: blood. These receptor sequences come from a woman aged 45-60 years with Graves' hyperthyroidism.

About this clonotype: At one end, the junction sequence differs from germline, possibly due to a read error. The chain couples TRBV11-1 to TRBJ2-7; 9 nucleotides match TRBD1. The CDR3 consists of 18 residues. Looked up from germline, CDR1 is SGHAT and CDR2 is FQDESV (reference sequence). The CDR3 loop is CASSLGPGQGLITYEQHF. CDR3 nucleotide sequence: TGTGCCAGCAGCTTAGGTCCGGGACAGGGCCTAATAACCTACGAGCAGCACTTC.

As DNA, the CDR3 is TGTGCCAGCAGTCTCAGGGACCAGGGAGGCTACACCTTC. Its translation is CASSLRDQGGYTF. The V call is TRBV12-3 or TRBV12-4, the J call TRBJ1-2, with D possibly being TRBD1 (5 bases). This CDR3 spans 13 amino acids. The ends were cut back, 5 bases at V and 8 bases at J, with 15 bases in the middle.

The chain combines TRBV12-3 or TRBV12-4 with TRBJ2-2; a possible D gene is TRBD1 (6 bases). The CDR3 sequence is 14 residues long. V was trimmed by 8 bases and J by 0 bases, leaving 10 bases between them. CDR3 DNA: TGTGCCAGCGAGGACAGCGCGAACACCGGGGAGCTGTTTTTT. It encodes CASEDSANTGELFF.

V gene TRBV13 combines with J gene TRBJ1-1, with D unclear. This CDR3 comprises 12 residues. V was pared by 1 base and J by 5 bases, with 5 bases between. CDR1 and CDR2 from the germline V gene are PRHDT and FYEKMQ (reference sequence). This CDR3 is CASSLEQTEAFF. The CDR3 nucleotides are TGTGCCAGCAGCTTAGAGCAGACTGAAGCTTTCTTT.

This clonotype has ten or more counts. This chain's CDR3 is CSASLNRGKSEQYF. CDR3 sequence (DNA): TGCAGTGCTAGCCTCAACAGGGGGAAGAGCGAGCAGTACTTC. The rearrangement joins TRBV20-1 to TRBJ2-7; 8 bases are shared with TRBD1. CDR3 length equals 14 residues. Trimming took 3 bases from V and 6 from J; bases not matched to a gene: 10. The germline CDR1 and CDR2 sequences are DFQATT and SNEGSKA (reference sequence).

V and J are TRBV2 and TRBJ2-1; a weak D match, TRBD2 (5 bases). V lost 6 bases and J 8 bases, leaving 14 bases between the germline ends. CDR1 and CDR2 from the germline V gene are SNHLY and FYNNEI. This CDR3 is 13 amino acids long. The CDR3 sequence is CASRPGLTDEQFF. The CDR3 DNA is TGTGCCAGCAGACCTGGACTCACCGATGAGCAGTTCTTC.

This clonotype occurred many times. The chain couples TRBV14 to TRBJ1-2, with unresolved D. The CDR3 has 13 amino acids. CDR1 and CDR2 from the germline V gene are SGHDN and FVKESK. The V gene lost 6 bases and the J gene lost 2 bases, with 10 bases spanning the gap. The CDR3 bases are TGTGCCAGCAGTTACTCGGGGAACTATGGCTACACCTTC. Residues: CASSYSGNYGYTF.

This clonotype was recorded many times. This chain joins TRBV5-6 and TRBJ2-5; a weak D match, TRBD1 (5 bases). Trimming took 1 base from V and 1 from J, leaving 8 bases between them. The CDR3 is 14 amino acids. Germline V gene lookup returns CDR1 SGHDT and CDR2 YYEEEE. The CDR3 loop is CASSLWTPQETQYF. In DNA form, the CDR3 reads TGTGCCAGCAGCTTGTGGACACCCCAAGAGACCCAGTACTTC.

In its sample, this clonotype was seen a few times. The chain couples TRBV5-1 to TRBJ1-1; TRBD1 matches 9 bases. This CDR3 has 14 amino acids. Germline V gene lookup returns CDR1 SGHRS and CDR2 YFSETQ. The V gene end was trimmed by 3 bases and the J gene end by 6 bases; junction bases not matched to a gene: 6. CDR3 protein: CASSWGTGTSEAFF. The DNA of the CDR3 is TGCGCCAGCAGCTGGGGGACAGGGACCTCTGAAGCTTTCTTT.

This clonotype was seen a handful of times. V gene TRBV20-1 combines with J gene TRBJ2-7; no clear D. Between the trimmed V and J ends, which lost 3 bases and 6 bases, there was a span of 9 bases. This CDR3 spans 11 amino acids. CDR1 DFQATT and CDR2 SNEGSKA come from the germline V gene (reference sequence). The CDR3 spells CSARGLGEQYF. DNA of the CDR3: TGCAGTGCTAGGGGTCTGGGCGAGCAGTACTTC.

This clonotype was seen many times. J is TRBJ2-7 and V is TRBV20-1; 9 bases align to TRBD1. V lost 1 base and J lost 3; bases outside the gene matches: 7. There are 15 residues in the CDR3. The V gene's germline CDR1 is DFQATT and CDR2 SNEGSKA (reference sequence). The CDR3 DNA is TGCAGTGCTAGAGGCGCCGGGACAGGGAACTACGAGCAGTACTTC. This sequence encodes CSARGAGTGNYEQYF.

The genes are TRBV11-2 and TRBJ2-1; 7 nucleotides match TRBD2. CDR3 size: 17 residues. From germline, CDR1 is SGHAT and CDR2 FQNNGV. With V trimmed by 3 bases and J by 3 bases, 11 bases remained unmatched. The CDR3 DNA reads as TGTGCCAGCAGCTTTATAATTTCGGGAGGTAACTACAATGAGCAGTTCTTC. Translation gives CASSFIISGGNYNEQFF.

This clonotype was seen ten or more times. The V and J genes are TRBV19 and TRBJ2-2, with 9 positions matching TRBD1. J gave up 7 bases and V 9 bases, and 6 bases lay outside the gene matches. Germline V gives CDR1 LNHDA, CDR2 SQIVND (reference sequence). This CDR3 comprises 13 residues. CDR3 nucleotides: TGTGCCAGGGACAGGGGAAACGTCGGGGAGCTGTTTTTT. Amino acids: CARDRGNVGELFF.

This clonotype came up many times. V and J are TRBV10-3 and TRBJ2-5; TRBD2 matches 9 bases. This CDR3 has 16 amino acids. Germline assignment: CDR1 ENHRY and CDR2 SYGVKD. V lost 3 bases to trimming and J lost 5 bases; unmatched junction nucleotides: 10. The CDR3 nucleotides read TGTGCCATCAGTGAAAATGGACTAGCGCTTGGGGAGACCCAGTACTTC. Translation: CAISENGLALGETQYF.

Only a few counts were recorded for this clonotype. The chain couples TRBV6-1 to TRBJ1-1, with TRBD1 matching over 7 bases. The CDR3 has 12 amino acids. CDR1 MNHNS and CDR2 SASEGT come from the germline V gene. After removal of 3 bases from V and 8 bases from J, the junction contained 3 bases not matched to a gene. The CDR3 DNA reads as TGTGCCAGCAGTGAGTACAGGGGAGAAGCTTTCTTT. Translating gives CASSEYRGEAFF.

This clonotype appeared many times. The CDR3 loop reads CASSLAGLSSYEQYF. DNA of the CDR3: TGTGCCAGCAGCTTAGCCGGGTTGAGCTCCTACGAGCAGTACTTC. This rearrangement joins TRBV11-3 to TRBJ2-7; the D is unclear. The CDR3 has 15 amino acids. Germline V lookup: CDR1 SGHNT, CDR2 YENEEA. V was shortened by 1 base and J by 0 bases, with 10 bases between the two germline ends. The full variable domain, completed using reference TRBV11-3 and TRBJ2-7, is EAGVVQSPRYKIIEKKQPVAFWCNPISGHNTLYWYLQNLGQGPELLIRYENEEAVDDSQLPKDRFSAERLKGVDSTLKIQPAELGDSAVYLCASSLAGLSSYEQYFGPGTRLTVT.

This clonotype was seen ten or more times. The V gene is TRBV12-3 or TRBV12-4, the J gene TRBJ1-1, with a tentative D call TRBD1 (5 bases). CDR3 length: 15 amino acids. Trimming took 4 bases from V and 0 from J, leaving 12 bases between them. The CDR3 nucleotides read TGTGCCAGCAGTTCGGGAGGGGCCTTGAACACTGAAGCTTTCTTT. As protein: CASSSGGALNTEAFF.

This clonotype was detected ten times or more. The chain links TRBV3-1 to TRBJ2-1; TRBD2 agrees at 10 bases. The length of the CDR3 is 16 residues. The germline V gene has CDR1 LGHDT and CDR2 YNNKEL (reference sequence). With 3 bases clipped from V and 0 bases from J, the junction kept 2 bases outside the gene matches. In DNA form, the CDR3 reads TGTGCCAGCAGCCAGCGACTAGCGGGCTCCTACAATGAGCAGTTCTTC. Protein sequence: CASSQRLAGSYNEQFF.

Concerning this clonotype itself: One end of the junction is discordant with germline, which a read error may explain. This chain links TRBV9 with TRBJ2-3; TRBD2 is a possible D gene (6 bases). Germline CDR1 and CDR2: SGDLS and YYNGEE. The CDR3 sequence is 14 residues long. The CDR3 sequence: CASSPPGSTDTQYF. The DNA for the CDR3 is TGTGCCAGCAGCCCCCCCGGGAGCACTGATACGCAGTATTTT.

V gene TRBV7-2 combines with J gene TRBJ2-3; the D gene is possibly TRBD1 (6 bases). Germline V lookup: CDR1 SGHTA, CDR2 FQGNSA. V shed 3 bases and J shed 5 bases, with 12 bases lying between them. This CDR3 is 14 amino acids long. The CDR3 DNA is TGTGCCAGCAGCTTCACAGGGTTGTTAGATACGCAGTATTTT. Protein sequence: CASSFTGLLDTQYF.

About this clonotype: It may be a read error: a sequence one base away is much more abundant. In this CDR3 the conserved last residue, phenylalanine or tryptophan, is missing, so a read error is likely. The chain links TRBV11-3 to TRBJ1-1; D is possibly TRBD1 (5 bases). Germline V lookup: CDR1 SGHNT, CDR2 YENEEA. Trimming left V 5 bases short and J 5 bases short, with 15 bases between. The length of the CDR3 is 14 residues. CDR3 amino acids: CASSATGVRTEAFL. CDR3 in DNA: TGTGCCAGCAGCGCAACAGGCGTCCGAACTGAAGCTTTCCTT.

This clonotype was seen a single time. The chain links TRBV2 to TRBJ2-6; possible D gene TRBD2, 6 bases. Trimming cost V 3 bases and J 2 bases, with 14 bases left between them. Germline loops: CDR1 SNHLY, CDR2 FYNNEI. The length of the CDR3 is 17 residues. The CDR3 here is CASSDQSGVPGANVLTF. DNA for the CDR3: TGTGCCAGCAGTGACCAATCGGGGGTTCCTGGGGCCAACGTCCTGACTTTC.

This clonotype was recorded at least ten times. The chain carries TRBV7-9 and TRBJ2-2, with D possibly TRBD2 on 5 matching bases. Trimming stripped 5 bases from V and 1 base from J, with 20 bases between. This CDR3 is 18 amino acids long. Germline loops: CDR1 SEHNR, CDR2 FQNEAQ (reference sequence). In DNA form, the CDR3 reads TGTGCCAGCAGCCCTCGTTCGATCGTCGGGAAGAACACCGGGGAGCTGTTTTTT. Translation gives CASSPRSIVGKNTGELFF.

This clonotype was seen many times. The CDR3 region is CSAWDRETQYF. DNA of the CDR3: TGCAGTGCGTGGGACAGGGAGACCCAGTACTTC. V usage is TRBV20-1 and J usage is TRBJ2-5; TRBD1 matches at 8 bases. The germline V gene encodes CDR1 DFQATT and CDR2 SNEGSKA (reference sequence). The V and J ends lost 6 bases and 5 bases, in that order; junction bases with no gene match: 2. CDR3 length: 11 residues.

The rearrangement joins TRBV6-1 to TRBJ1-2; D remains ambiguous. This CDR3 comprises 12 residues. V lost 6 bases and J 8 bases, leaving 13 bases between the germline ends. The germline gives CDR1 MNHNS, CDR2 SASEGT. CDR3 in amino acids: CASRGTNGGYTF. The CDR3 DNA is TGTGCCAGCAGAGGAACCAACGGAGGCTACACCTTC.